This entry is about one TCR beta chain. As originally analysed: For nucleated cells, counts were estimated from reference gene primer amplification. Repertoires were generated with immunoSEQ multiplex PCR, while TCRdb's copy carries only in-frame clones and drops some. V and J calls and clone size are copied from that table; D and trimming were computed from the DNA. The sample lists fewer than 400,000 clones; around 88% were seen once. These data are taken from a study of blood T cell repertoires in COVID-19. Looking at the study overall: The origin of the acute and convalescent COVID-19 samples was the United States, Italy and Spain. T cells, B-cell-depleted T cells, or PBMCs supplied cDNA or gDNA.

V lost 5 bases and J 3 bases, leaving 19 bases between the germline ends. The germline V gene encodes CDR1 GTSNPN and CDR2 SVGIG (reference sequence). This CDR3 has 15 amino acids. Specimen: peripheral blood. The source of this sequence is a man aged 25 to 45 with active or convalescent COVID-19. The chain joins TRBV30 to TRBJ2-5, with D maybe TRBD2 (6 bases). CDR3 sequence (DNA): TGTGCCTGGGGCCCACCGCCGGGACTGAAAGAGACCCAGTACTTC. Translation: CAWGPPPGLKETQYF.